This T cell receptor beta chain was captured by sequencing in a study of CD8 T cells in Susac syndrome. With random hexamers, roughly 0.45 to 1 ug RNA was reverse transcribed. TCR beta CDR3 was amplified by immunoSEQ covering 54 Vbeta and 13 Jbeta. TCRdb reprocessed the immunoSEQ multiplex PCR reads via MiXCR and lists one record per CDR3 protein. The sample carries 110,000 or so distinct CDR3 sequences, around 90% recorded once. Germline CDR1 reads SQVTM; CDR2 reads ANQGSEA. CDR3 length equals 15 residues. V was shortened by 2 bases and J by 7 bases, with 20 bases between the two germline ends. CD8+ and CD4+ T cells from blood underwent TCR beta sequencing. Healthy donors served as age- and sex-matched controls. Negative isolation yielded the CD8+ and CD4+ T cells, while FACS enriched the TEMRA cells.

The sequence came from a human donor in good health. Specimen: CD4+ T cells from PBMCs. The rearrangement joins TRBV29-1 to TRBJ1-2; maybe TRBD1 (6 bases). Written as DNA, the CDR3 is TGCAGCGTTGAATTGATGTCGGGGGCCGGAGTTGGCTACACCTTC. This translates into CSVELMSGAGVGYTF.